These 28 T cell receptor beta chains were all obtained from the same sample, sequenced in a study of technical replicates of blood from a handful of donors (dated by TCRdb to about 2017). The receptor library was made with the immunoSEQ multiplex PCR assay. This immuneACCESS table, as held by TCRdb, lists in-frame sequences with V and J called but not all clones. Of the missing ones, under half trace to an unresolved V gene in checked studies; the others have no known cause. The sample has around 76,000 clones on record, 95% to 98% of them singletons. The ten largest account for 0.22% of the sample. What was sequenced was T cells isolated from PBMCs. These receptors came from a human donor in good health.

The CDR3 sequence is CASRPSSAGETQYF. Here the CDR3 DNA reads TGTGCCAGCAGACCTTCTAGCGCGGGAGAGACCCAGTACTTC. V usage is TRBV5-5 and J usage is TRBJ2-5, with TRBD2 as a possible D gene (6 bases). Trimming removed 5 bases at V and 4 bases at J, with 15 bases between. The V gene's germline CDR1 is SGHKS and CDR2 YYEKEE (reference sequence). The length of the CDR3 is 14 residues.

Here the CDR3 reads CASSSSDSIYGYTF. The DNA for the CDR3 is TGTGCCAGCAGCTCAAGCGACAGTATCTATGGCTACACCTTC. The chain joins TRBV7-9 to TRBJ1-2; tentatively, D is TRBD1 (5 bases). This CDR3 region has 14 residues. Germline V gene data show CDR1 as SEHNR and CDR2 as FQNEAQ (reference sequence). V lost 4 bases to trimming and J lost 4 bases, with 13 bases between them.

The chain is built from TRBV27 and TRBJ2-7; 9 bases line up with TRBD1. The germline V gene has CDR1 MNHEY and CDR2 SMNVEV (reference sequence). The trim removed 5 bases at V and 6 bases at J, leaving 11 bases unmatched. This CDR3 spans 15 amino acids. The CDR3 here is CASSPRTGALFEQYF. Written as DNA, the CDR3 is TGTGCCAGCAGTCCAAGGACAGGGGCCCTTTTCGAGCAGTACTTC.

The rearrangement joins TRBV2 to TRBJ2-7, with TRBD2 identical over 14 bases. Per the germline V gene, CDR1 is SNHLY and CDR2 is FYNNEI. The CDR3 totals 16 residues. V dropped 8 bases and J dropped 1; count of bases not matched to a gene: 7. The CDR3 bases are TGTGCCAGCTGGGGGACTAGCGGGAGTGATTCCTACGAGCAGTACTTC. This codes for CASWGTSGSDSYEQYF.

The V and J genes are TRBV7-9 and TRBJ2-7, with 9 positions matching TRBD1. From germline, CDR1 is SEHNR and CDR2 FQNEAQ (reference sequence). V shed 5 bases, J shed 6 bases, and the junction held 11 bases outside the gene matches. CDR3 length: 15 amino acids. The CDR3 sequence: CASSPPGTGFPEQYF. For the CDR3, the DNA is TGTGCCAGCAGCCCACCCGGGACAGGGTTTCCCGAGCAGTACTTC.

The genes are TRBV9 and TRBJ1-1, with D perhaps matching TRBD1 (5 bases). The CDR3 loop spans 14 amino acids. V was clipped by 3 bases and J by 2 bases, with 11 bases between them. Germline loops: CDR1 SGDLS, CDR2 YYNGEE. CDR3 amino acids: CASSGDWGNTEAFF. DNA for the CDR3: TGTGCCAGCAGCGGGGACTGGGGAAACACTGAAGCTTTCTTT.

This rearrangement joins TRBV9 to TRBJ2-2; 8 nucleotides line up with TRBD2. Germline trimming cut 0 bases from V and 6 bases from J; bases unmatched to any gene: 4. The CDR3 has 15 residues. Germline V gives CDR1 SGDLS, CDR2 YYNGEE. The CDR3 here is CASSVAGGRPGELFF. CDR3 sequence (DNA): TGTGCCAGCAGCGTAGCGGGAGGGCGGCCCGGGGAGCTGTTTTTT.

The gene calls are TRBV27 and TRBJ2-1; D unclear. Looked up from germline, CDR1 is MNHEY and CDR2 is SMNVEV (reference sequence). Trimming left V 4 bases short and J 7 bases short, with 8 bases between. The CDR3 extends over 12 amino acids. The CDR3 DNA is TGTGCCAGCAGTTCGTCCCTGAATGAGCAGTTCTTC. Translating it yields CASSSSLNEQFF.

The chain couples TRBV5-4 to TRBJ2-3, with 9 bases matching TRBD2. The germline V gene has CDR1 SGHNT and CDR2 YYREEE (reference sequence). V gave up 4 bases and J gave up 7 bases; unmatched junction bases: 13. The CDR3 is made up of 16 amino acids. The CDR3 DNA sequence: TGTGCCAGCAGCAGCGGGGGGCGGGAGTTCTTCTATACGCAGTATTTT. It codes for CASSSGGREFFYTQYF.

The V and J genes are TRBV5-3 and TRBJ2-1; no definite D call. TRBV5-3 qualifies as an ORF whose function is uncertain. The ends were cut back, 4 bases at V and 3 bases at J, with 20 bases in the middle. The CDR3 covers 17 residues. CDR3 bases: TGTGCCAGAAGCCCAACGTGTGAACTACCCAGCTACAATGAGCAGTTCTTC. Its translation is CARSPTCELPSYNEQFF.

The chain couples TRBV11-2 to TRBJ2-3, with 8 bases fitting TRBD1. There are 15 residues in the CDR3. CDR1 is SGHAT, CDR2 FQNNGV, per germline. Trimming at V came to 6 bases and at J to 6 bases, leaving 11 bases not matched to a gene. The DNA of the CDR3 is TGTGCCAGCAGTCCTGGATGGCAGGGGGCGGATACGCAGTATTTT. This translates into CASSPGWQGADTQYF.

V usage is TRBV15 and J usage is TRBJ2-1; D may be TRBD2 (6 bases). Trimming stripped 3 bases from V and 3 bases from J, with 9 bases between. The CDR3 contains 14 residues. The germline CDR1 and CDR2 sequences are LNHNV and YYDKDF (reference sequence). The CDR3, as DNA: TGTGCCACCAGCAGCAGGACTAACTACAATGAGCAGTTCTTC. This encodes CATSSRTNYNEQFF. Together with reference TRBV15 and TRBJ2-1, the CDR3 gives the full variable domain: DAMVIQNPRYQVTQFGKPVTLSCSQTLNHNVMYWYQQKSSQAPKLLFHYYDKDFNNEADTPDNFQSRRPNTSFCFLDIRSPGLGDTAMYLCATSSRTNYNEQFFGPGTRLTVL.

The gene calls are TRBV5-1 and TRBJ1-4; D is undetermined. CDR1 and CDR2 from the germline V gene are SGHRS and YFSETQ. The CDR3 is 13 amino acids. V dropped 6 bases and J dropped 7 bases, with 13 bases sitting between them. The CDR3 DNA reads TGCGCCAGCAAGGAGGGAGAACGTGAAAAACTGTTTTTT. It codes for CASKEGEREKLFF.

This CDR3 is CASSFDSEAFF. The DNA of the CDR3 is TGTGCCAGCAGCTTCGACAGTGAAGCTTTCTTT. The chain recombines TRBV5-4 with TRBJ1-1; possibly TRBD1 for D (5 bases). The V gene lost 2 bases and the J gene lost 7 bases, with 6 bases spanning the gap. The CDR3 is 11 amino acids. Germline CDR1 is SGHNT and CDR2 is YYREEE (reference sequence).

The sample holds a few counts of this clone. The CDR3, as DNA: TGCGCCAGCAGCCACGGGGCCCTGGGCAGGGGCTATGGCTACACCTTC. This encodes CASSHGALGRGYGYTF. The V gene is TRBV5-1, the J gene TRBJ1-2; D possibly corresponds to TRBD1 (6 bases). The V end was cut by 4 bases, the J end by 4 bases, with 20 bases between. This CDR3 is 16 amino acids long. The germline gives CDR1 SGHRS, CDR2 YFSETQ.

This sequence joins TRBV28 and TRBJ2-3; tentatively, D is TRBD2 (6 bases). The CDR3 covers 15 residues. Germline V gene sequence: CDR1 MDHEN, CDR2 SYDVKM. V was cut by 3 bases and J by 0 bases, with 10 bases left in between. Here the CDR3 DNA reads TGTGCCAGCAGTTTGGCGGGAACTAGCACAGATACGCAGTATTTT. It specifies CASSLAGTSTDTQYF.

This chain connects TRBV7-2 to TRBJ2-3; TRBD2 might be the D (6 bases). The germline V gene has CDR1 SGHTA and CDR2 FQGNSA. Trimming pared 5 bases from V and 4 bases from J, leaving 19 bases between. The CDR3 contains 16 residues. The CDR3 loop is CASSRRVAVDADTQYF. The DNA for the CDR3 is TGTGCCAGCAGCCGTCGGGTAGCGGTAGATGCAGATACGCAGTATTTT.

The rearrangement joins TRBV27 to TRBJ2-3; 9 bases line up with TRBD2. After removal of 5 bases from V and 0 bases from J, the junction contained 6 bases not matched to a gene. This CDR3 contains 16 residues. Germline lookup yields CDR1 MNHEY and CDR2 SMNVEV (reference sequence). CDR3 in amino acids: CASSPQREASTDTQYF. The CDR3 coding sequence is TGTGCCAGCAGTCCCCAGCGGGAGGCTAGCACAGATACGCAGTATTTT.

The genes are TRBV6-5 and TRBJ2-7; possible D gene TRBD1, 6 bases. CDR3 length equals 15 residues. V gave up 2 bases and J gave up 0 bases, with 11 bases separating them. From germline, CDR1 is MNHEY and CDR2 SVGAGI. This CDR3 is CASSYGQHLSYEQYF. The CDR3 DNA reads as TGTGCCAGCAGTTACGGACAGCACCTCTCCTACGAGCAGTACTTC.

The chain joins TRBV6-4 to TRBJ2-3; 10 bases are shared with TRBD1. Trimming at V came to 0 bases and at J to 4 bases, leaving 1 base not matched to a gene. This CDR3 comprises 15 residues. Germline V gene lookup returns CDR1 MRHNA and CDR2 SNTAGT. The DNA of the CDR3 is TGTGCCAGCAGTGACTCGACAGGGGGCGCAGATACGCAGTATTTT. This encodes CASSDSTGGADTQYF.

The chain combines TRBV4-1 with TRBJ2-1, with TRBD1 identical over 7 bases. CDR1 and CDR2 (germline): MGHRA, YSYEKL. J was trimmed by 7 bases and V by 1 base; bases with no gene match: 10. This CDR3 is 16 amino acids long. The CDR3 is CASSQGVLQGNNEQFF. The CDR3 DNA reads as TGCGCCAGCAGCCAAGGGGTCTTACAGGGGAATAATGAGCAGTTCTTC.

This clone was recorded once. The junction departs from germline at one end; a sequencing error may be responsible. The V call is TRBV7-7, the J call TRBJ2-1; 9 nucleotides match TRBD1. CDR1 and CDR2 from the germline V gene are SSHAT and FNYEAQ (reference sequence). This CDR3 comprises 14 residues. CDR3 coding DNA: TGTGCTAGCAGCCCTACCGGACAGGGGAATGAGCAGTTCTTC. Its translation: CASSPTGQGNEQFF.

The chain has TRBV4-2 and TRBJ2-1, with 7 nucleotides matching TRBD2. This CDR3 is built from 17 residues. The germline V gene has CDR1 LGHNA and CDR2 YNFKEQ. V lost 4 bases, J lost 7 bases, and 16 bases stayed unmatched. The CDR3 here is CASSPVPGTIVANEQFF. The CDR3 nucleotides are TGTGCCAGCAGCCCAGTACCCGGGACTATCGTTGCGAATGAGCAGTTCTTC.

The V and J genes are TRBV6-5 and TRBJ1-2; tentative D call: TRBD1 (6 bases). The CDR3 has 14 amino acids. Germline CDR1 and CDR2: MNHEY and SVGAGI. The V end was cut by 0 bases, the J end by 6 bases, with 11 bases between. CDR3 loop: CASSYSQGRNGYTF. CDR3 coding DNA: TGTGCCAGCAGTTACTCCCAGGGGCGGAATGGCTACACCTTC.

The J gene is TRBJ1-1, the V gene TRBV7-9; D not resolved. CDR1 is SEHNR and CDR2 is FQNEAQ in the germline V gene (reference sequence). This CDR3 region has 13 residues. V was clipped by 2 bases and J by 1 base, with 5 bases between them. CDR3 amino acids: CASSLSRNTEAFF. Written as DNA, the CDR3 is TGTGCCAGCAGCTTAAGTAGGAACACTGAAGCTTTCTTT.

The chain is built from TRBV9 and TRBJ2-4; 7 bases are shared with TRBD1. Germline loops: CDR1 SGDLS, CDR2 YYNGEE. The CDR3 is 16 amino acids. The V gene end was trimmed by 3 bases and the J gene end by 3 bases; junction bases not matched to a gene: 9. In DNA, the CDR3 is TGTGCCAGCAGCGAAGAAGACCGGGACAGCAAAAACATTCAGTACTTC. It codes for CASSEEDRDSKNIQYF.

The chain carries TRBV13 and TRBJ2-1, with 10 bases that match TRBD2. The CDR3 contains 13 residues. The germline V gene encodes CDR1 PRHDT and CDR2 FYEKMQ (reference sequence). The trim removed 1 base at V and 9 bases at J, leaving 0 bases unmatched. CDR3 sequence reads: CASSLASGSEQFF. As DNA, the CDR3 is TGTGCCAGCAGCTTAGCTAGCGGGAGTGAGCAGTTCTTC.

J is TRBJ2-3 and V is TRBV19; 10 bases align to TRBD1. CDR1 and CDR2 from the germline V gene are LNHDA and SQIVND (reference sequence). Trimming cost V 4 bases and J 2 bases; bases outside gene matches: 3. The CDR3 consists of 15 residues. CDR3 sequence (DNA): TGTGCCAGTAGTAGGGGACAGGGGTACACAGATACGCAGTATTTT. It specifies CASSRGQGYTDTQYF.